Listed below are T cell receptor beta chains from one sample, sequenced in a study of blood T cells in healthy people across ages. Using its own MiXCR run on the 5' RACE reads, TCRdb lists one record per CDR3 protein. Of about 840,000 distinct CDR3 sequences in the sample, 29% were seen once. These same records also appear under a second study, on T cells of mothers and their children.

Sequencing was done on a sample of blood. These receptors all come from a middle-aged woman in good health. CDR3s include the opening cysteine and the closing phenylalanine or tryptophan. A D gene is named only where the DNA matches it firmly. Clone size is stated in some rows and not others, as once, few, many or a class when expanded.

D	V	J	size	CDR3	DNA
NA	TRBV12-3/TRBV12-4	TRBJ2-1	NA	CASSLDPRLGQFF	TGTGCCAGCAGTTTAGACCCCCGACTGGGGCAGTTCTTC
TRBD1	TRBV5-4	TRBJ2-3	few	CASSLAGGRSTDTQYF	TGTGCCAGCAGCTTGGCAGGGGGCCGAAGCACAGATACGCAGTATTTT
NA	TRBV4-1	TRBJ2-5	NA	CASSQDQGVETQYF	TGCGCCAGCAGCCAAGATCAAGGGGTGGAGACCCAGTACTTC
TRBD1	TRBV27	TRBJ2-7	NA	CASSLGQAEQYF	TGTGCCAGCAGTCTAGGACAGGCGGAGCAGTACTTC
NA	TRBV7-2	TRBJ2-1	many	CASSLAPVPWNEQFF	TGTGCCAGCAGCTTAGCGCCAGTTCCCTGGAATGAGCAGTTCTTC
NA	TRBV4-2	TRBJ1-1	NA	CASSQDQGAGGTEAFF	TGTGCCAGCAGCCAAGATCAAGGGGCCGGTGGGACTGAAGCTTTCTTT
NA	TRBV12-3/TRBV12-4	TRBJ2-7	few	CASSLAQTSYEQYF	TGTGCCAGCAGCCTCGCCCAGACCAGCTACGAGCAGTACTTC
NA	TRBV29-1	TRBJ1-4	NA	CSVEVLVGEKRFF	TGCAGCGTTGAAGTTCTAGTGGGTGAAAAACGGTTTTTT
TRBD1	TRBV7-2	TRBJ2-3	NA	CASSSGTGTANTQYF	TGTGCCAGCAGCTCTGGGACAGGGACAGCAAATACGCAGTATTTT
NA	TRBV7-2	TRBJ1-5	many	CASSPSFPGSSFNQPQHF	TGTGCCAGCAGCCCCTCTTTCCCCGGATCTTCCTTCAATCAGCCCCAGCATTTT
TRBD1	TRBV5-1	TRBJ2-2	NA	CASSYQGDGELFF	TGCGCCAGCAGCTACCAGGGGGACGGGGAGCTGTTTTTT
NA	TRBV5-6	TRBJ1-2	NA	CASKYPGYGYTF	TGTGCCAGCAAGTACCCCGGCTATGGCTACACCTTC
TRBD1	TRBV5-1	TRBJ1-2	many	CASSTGTAGGYGYTF	TGCGCCAGCAGCACCGGGACAGCCGGGGGGTATGGCTACACCTTC
NA	TRBV11-1	TRBJ1-2	few	CASSLEWTANYGYTF	TGTGCCAGCAGCTTAGAATGGACGGCGAACTATGGCTACACCTTC
NA	TRBV4-3	TRBJ1-6	NA	CASSQDLNSRQRLHF	TGCGCCAGCAGCCAAGATCTGAATTCCCGACAGCGTCTCCACTTT
NA	TRBV4-1	TRBJ1-2	NA	CASSPGPRVGYGYTF	TGCGCCAGCAGCCCGGGACCCAGGGTGGGCTATGGCTACACCTTC
NA	TRBV2	TRBJ2-5	NA	CASSDGIKETQYF	TGTGCCAGCAGTGATGGAATTAAAGAGACCCAGTACTTC
NA	TRBV20-1	TRBJ2-1	NA	CSASRSGGYSEQFF	TGCAGTGCTAGTCGGTCCGGGGGTTACAGTGAGCAGTTCTTC
TRBD1	TRBV7-2	TRBJ2-7	NA	CASNLRGGSGTGGTYEQYF	TGTGCCAGCAACTTACGGGGCGGTTCGGGGACAGGGGGTACCTACGAGCAGTACTTC
TRBD1	TRBV28	TRBJ1-2	NA	CASSSGTGWNGYTF	TGTGCCAGCAGTTCCGGGACAGGTTGGAATGGCTACACCTTC
NA	TRBV5-1	TRBJ1-1	NA	CASSLSARVNIEAFF	TGCGCCAGCAGCTTGTCAGCCAGGGTGAACATTGAAGCTTTCTTT
NA	TRBV28	TRBJ1-1	NA	CASSSPHREGEAFF	TGTGCCAGCAGCTCTCCCCACAGGGAGGGCGAAGCTTTCTTT
NA	TRBV5-1	TRBJ1-2	few	CASSVKIGPLYGYTF	TGCGCCAGCAGCGTGAAGATCGGGCCTTTATATGGCTACACCTTC
TRBD1	TRBV5-5	TRBJ1-2	many	CASEPTGTGGGGYTF	TGTGCCAGCGAACCTACCGGGACAGGGGGCGGTGGCTACACCTTC
TRBD1	TRBV6-6	TRBJ1-1	NA	CASSGQGGLAEAFF	TGTGCCAGCAGTGGACAGGGGGGGCTTGCCGAAGCTTTCTTT
TRBD1	TRBV5-1	TRBJ2-3	few	CASSLTGQGYSDTQYF	TGCGCCAGCAGCTTAACGGGACAGGGGTACTCGGATACGCAGTATTTT
NA	TRBV20-1	TRBJ1-1	few	CSAVRGTEAFF	TGCAGTGCTGTCAGGGGAACTGAAGCTTTCTTT
NA	TRBV20-1	TRBJ2-3	NA	CSANSRARGTDTQYF	TGCAGTGCTAATTCGAGGGCGCGGGGCACAGATACGCAGTATTTT
NA	TRBV20-1	TRBJ1-6	few	CSAESPTGPYNSPLHF	TGCAGTGCTGAGTCACCAACAGGTCCATATAATTCACCCCTCCACTTT
NA	TRBV2	TRBJ1-2	many	CASTQGYYGYTF	TGTGCCAGCACTCAAGGGTACTATGGCTACACCTTC
TRBD1	TRBV19	TRBJ1-2	once	CASSYGDSTGYHGYTF	TGTGCCAGTAGTTACGGCGACTCGACAGGGTACCATGGCTACACCTTC
NA	TRBV7-7	TRBJ1-5	NA	CASLAVRDQVDSNQPQHF	TGTGCTAGCTTGGCGGTCCGGGATCAAGTTGATAGCAATCAGCCCCAGCATTTT
TRBD1	TRBV29-1	TRBJ2-2	few	CSVQQGGNTGELFF	TGCAGCGTTCAACAGGGGGGTAACACCGGGGAGCTGTTTTTT
TRBD2	TRBV27	TRBJ2-1	NA	CASSPRVAGHNELFF	TGTGCCAGCAGTCCCAGGGTAGCGGGGCACAATGAGCTGTTCTTC
NA	TRBV10-3	TRBJ2-7	many	CAISESVGRYEQYF	TGTGCCATCAGTGAGTCGGTCGGACGGTACGAGCAGTACTTC
NA	TRBV7-3	TRBJ2-4	few	CASSLMKGSDIQYF	TGTGCCAGCAGCTTAATGAAAGGTTCTGACATTCAGTACTTC
NA	TRBV10-3	TRBJ2-7	many	CAIRSTGHPYEQYF	TGTGCCATCAGGTCGACAGGACATCCCTACGAGCAGTACTTC
NA	TRBV7-2	TRBJ2-4	few	CASSDQGGFAKNIQYF	TGTGCCAGCAGCGACCAGGGGGGTTTCGCCAAAAACATTCAGTACTTC
NA	TRBV28	TRBJ2-7	NA	CASRKDGTYEQYF	TGTGCCAGCAGGAAGGACGGAACCTACGAGCAGTACTTC
TRBD1	TRBV12-3/TRBV12-4	TRBJ1-2	few	CASSPRRGLRGSLGYGYTF	TGTGCCAGCAGTCCGAGGCGGGGTCTCAGGGGGAGCCTTGGCTATGGCTACACCTTC
TRBD1	TRBV4-2	TRBJ2-1	NA	CASSQDRGLNEQFF	TGTGCCAGCAGCCAAGACAGGGGGCTCAATGAGCAGTTCTTC
NA	TRBV7-8	TRBJ1-2	many	CASSLASTGQNYGYTF	TGTGCCAGCAGCTTGGCGAGTACCGGACAGAACTATGGCTACACCTTC
TRBD2	TRBV7-9	TRBJ2-3	few	CASSTPQRGGRITDTQYF	TGTGCCAGCAGCACCCCCCAGCGGGGGGGCAGAATTACAGATACGCAGTATTTT
TRBD1	TRBV9	TRBJ1-6	NA	CASSARGQVDNSPLHF	TGTGCCAGCAGCGCAAGGGGACAGGTTGATAATTCACCCCTCCACTTT
TRBD2	TRBV6-5	TRBJ2-5	NA	CASSTSGPGGTQYF	TGTGCCAGCAGTACTAGCGGTCCGGGGGGAACCCAGTACTTC
NA	TRBV15	TRBJ1-6	few	CASQWSSYNSPLHF	TGTGCCAGTCAGTGGAGCTCCTATAATTCACCCCTCCACTTT
TRBD1	TRBV20-1	TRBJ1-3	NA	CSAPQGRGNTIYF	TGCAGTGCTCCACAGGGGAGGGGAAACACCATATATTTT
NA	TRBV28	TRBJ2-4	many	CASSTQGDGAKNIQYF	TGTGCCAGCAGTACACAGGGAGACGGGGCCAAAAACATTCAGTACTTC
NA	TRBV5-1	TRBJ2-3	many	CASSLEPGWGSQYF	TGCGCCAGCAGCTTGGAACCGGGATGGGGATCGCAGTATTTT
NA	TRBV12-3/TRBV12-4	TRBJ1-2	NA	CASTLTRTPVWGYTF	TGTGCCAGCACCTTAACCCGGACACCCGTATGGGGCTACACCTTC
NA	TRBV3-1	TRBJ1-1	NA	CASSQLENTEAFF	TGTGCCAGCAGCCAACTGGAGAACACTGAAGCTTTCTTT